This TCR beta chain derives from a study of cytomegalovirus exposure and HLA in healthy donors. The PCR contained 60 Vbeta and 13 Jbeta primers. Sequencing was performed with immunoSEQ multiplex PCR; in TCRdb, only in-frame clones are kept and a portion is missing. This sample has tens of thousands of clones; around 85% occur once, and the top ten carry approximately 3%. The V gene's germline CDR1 is MGHRA and CDR2 YSYEKL. The V and J ends lost 2 bases and 4 bases respectively, with 5 bases between them. The CDR3 extends over 12 amino acids. The J gene is TRBJ1-1, the V gene TRBV4-1; D is unresolved. The specimen was PBMCs. The clonotype comes from a man aged 25 to 40 in good health and CMV-seronegative. This CDR3 is CASSQRGTEAFF. For the CDR3, the DNA is TGCGCCAGCAGCCAAAGAGGCACTGAAGCTTTCTTT.